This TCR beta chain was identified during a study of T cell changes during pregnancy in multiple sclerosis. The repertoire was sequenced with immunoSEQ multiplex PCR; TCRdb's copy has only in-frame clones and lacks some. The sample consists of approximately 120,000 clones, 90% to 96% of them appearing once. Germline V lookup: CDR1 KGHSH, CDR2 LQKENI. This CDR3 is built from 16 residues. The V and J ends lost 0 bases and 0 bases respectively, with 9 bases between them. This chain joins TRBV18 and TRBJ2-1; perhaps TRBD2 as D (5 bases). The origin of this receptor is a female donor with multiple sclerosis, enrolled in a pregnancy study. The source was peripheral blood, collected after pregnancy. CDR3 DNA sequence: TGTGCCAGCTCACCACCGGGAGCGGTCTCCTACAATGAGCAGTTCTTC. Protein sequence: CASSPPGAVSYNEQFF.